This is a list of T cell receptor beta chains from one sample in a study of blood T cell repertoires in COVID-19. Generated by immunoSEQ multiplex PCR, the TCRdb table keeps only in-frame clones and is missing some. The sample yields 200,000 to 250,000 clones, 86% seen once. The material sequenced was PBMCs or T cells enriched from blood (not recorded which). The receptors here all came from a woman between 50 and 59 years old who had recovered from COVID-19. CDR3s include the opening cysteine and the closing phenylalanine or tryptophan. Each record gives: J gene, CDR3 length, V gene, clone size, D gene, CDR3 protein, CDR3 DNA. A D gene is named only where the DNA matches it firmly. Clone size is not always given. Where it is, it says once, few, many or a class for expanded clones.

j_call: TRBJ1-5; cdr3_length: 13; v_call: TRBV19; clone_size: .; d_call: .; cdr3_aa: CASTGFRNQPQHF; cdr3_nt: TGTGCCAGTACAGGGTTTCGCAATCAGCCCCAGCATTTT
j_call: TRBJ1-2; cdr3_length: 15; v_call: TRBV27; clone_size: few; d_call: TRBD1; cdr3_aa: CASSLTDRGRYRYTF; cdr3_nt: TGTGCCAGCAGTTTAACCGACAGGGGTCGGTACCGCTACACCTTC
j_call: TRBJ1-2; cdr3_length: 14; v_call: TRBV6-5; clone_size: once; d_call: .; cdr3_aa: CASSPDGFGYGYTF; cdr3_nt: TGTGCCAGCAGCCCCGACGGGTTTGGATATGGCTACACCTTC
j_call: TRBJ2-5; cdr3_length: 15; v_call: TRBV19; clone_size: .; d_call: .; cdr3_aa: CASSKVRGQGETQYF; cdr3_nt: TGTGCCAGTAGTAAGGTGCGGGGGCAGGGAGAGACCCAGTACTTC
j_call: TRBJ2-1; cdr3_length: 17; v_call: TRBV9; clone_size: .; d_call: TRBD2; cdr3_aa: CASSLSSGGAPYNEQFF; cdr3_nt: TGTGCCAGCAGCTTGAGTAGCGGGGGGGCCCCCTACAATGAGCAGTTCTTC
j_call: TRBJ2-5; cdr3_length: 19; v_call: TRBV11-3; clone_size: .; d_call: TRBD2; cdr3_aa: CASSLYIALAGGLQETQYF; cdr3_nt: TGTGCCAGCAGCTTGTACATTGCGCTAGCGGGGGGGCTTCAAGAGACCCAGTACTTC
j_call: TRBJ2-3; cdr3_length: 15; v_call: TRBV3-1/TRBV3-2; clone_size: .; d_call: TRBD2; cdr3_aa: CASSQGLASTDTQYF; cdr3_nt: TGTGCCAGCAGCCAGGGACTAGCGTCCACAGATACGCAGTATTTT
j_call: TRBJ2-3; cdr3_length: 14; v_call: TRBV19; clone_size: .; d_call: TRBD1; cdr3_aa: CASRVTGGEDTQYF; cdr3_nt: TGTGCCAGTAGGGTGACAGGGGGGGAAGATACGCAGTATTTT
j_call: TRBJ1-1; cdr3_length: 14; v_call: TRBV10-3; clone_size: .; d_call: .; cdr3_aa: CAITSGPRAAEAFF; cdr3_nt: TGTGCCATCACTTCCGGGCCCAGGGCGGCTGAAGCTTTCTTT
j_call: TRBJ1-5; cdr3_length: 15; v_call: TRBV7-2; clone_size: .; d_call: .; cdr3_aa: CASSLIGGGNQPQHF; cdr3_nt: TGTGCCAGCAGCTTGATAGGGGGGGGCAATCAGCCCCAGCATTTT
j_call: TRBJ2-5; cdr3_length: 15; v_call: TRBV9; clone_size: .; d_call: TRBD2; cdr3_aa: CASSAELGGSETQYF; cdr3_nt: TGTGCCAGCAGCGCCGAACTGGGCGGGAGTGAGACCCAGTACTTC
j_call: TRBJ2-1; cdr3_length: 15; v_call: TRBV11-2; clone_size: .; d_call: .; cdr3_aa: CASSPQGLMADEQFF; cdr3_nt: TGTGCCAGCAGCCCACAGGGACTAATGGCGGATGAGCAGTTCTTC
j_call: TRBJ2-1; cdr3_length: 16; v_call: TRBV19; clone_size: .; d_call: TRBD2; cdr3_aa: CASSIAVGGPGNEQFF; cdr3_nt: TGTGCCAGTAGTATCGCGGTGGGAGGGCCCGGCAATGAGCAGTTCTTC
j_call: TRBJ2-5; cdr3_length: 16; v_call: TRBV30; clone_size: .; d_call: .; cdr3_aa: CAWSVWSKEARGTQYF; cdr3_nt: TGTGCCTGGAGTGTATGGTCGAAGGAAGCGCGGGGGACCCAGTACTTC
j_call: TRBJ2-2; cdr3_length: 15; v_call: TRBV9; clone_size: .; d_call: .; cdr3_aa: CASSVVGGVTGELFF; cdr3_nt: TGTGCCAGCAGCGTAGTTGGCGGAGTAACCGGGGAGCTGTTTTTT
j_call: TRBJ1-2; cdr3_length: 15; v_call: TRBV27; clone_size: .; d_call: .; cdr3_aa: CASRLRDTSNYGYTF; cdr3_nt: TGTGCCAGCAGGCTACGGGACACCTCTAACTATGGCTACACCTTC
j_call: TRBJ1-5; cdr3_length: 13; v_call: TRBV7-8; clone_size: once; d_call: .; cdr3_aa: CASSLSGLGPQHF; cdr3_nt: TGTGCCAGCAGCCTAAGCGGTTTGGGGCCCCAGCATTTT
j_call: TRBJ1-5; cdr3_length: 13; v_call: TRBV5-1; clone_size: .; d_call: .; cdr3_aa: CASSLFGDQPQHF; cdr3_nt: TGCGCCAGCAGCCTATTCGGGGATCAGCCCCAGCATTTT
j_call: TRBJ1-5; cdr3_length: 17; v_call: TRBV2; clone_size: .; d_call: TRBD1; cdr3_aa: CASSKDRGPTGEQPQHF; cdr3_nt: TGTGCCAGCAGTAAAGACAGGGGACCCACGGGGGAACAGCCCCAGCATTTT
j_call: TRBJ2-3; cdr3_length: 11; v_call: TRBV30; clone_size: .; d_call: .; cdr3_aa: CAWSVTDTQYF; cdr3_nt: TGTGCCTGGAGTGTAACTGATACGCAGTATTTT
j_call: TRBJ1-2; cdr3_length: 15; v_call: TRBV3-1/TRBV3-2; clone_size: few; d_call: TRBD1; cdr3_aa: CASSQERTGTHGYTF; cdr3_nt: TGTGCCAGCAGCCAAGAACGGACAGGGACTCATGGCTACACCTTC
j_call: TRBJ2-3; cdr3_length: 17; v_call: TRBV6-2/TRBV6-3; clone_size: .; d_call: TRBD1; cdr3_aa: CASSKRTGGKGPDTQYF; cdr3_nt: TGTGCCAGCAGTAAGAGAACAGGGGGAAAAGGCCCAGATACGCAGTATTTT
j_call: TRBJ1-6; cdr3_length: 15; v_call: TRBV6-5; clone_size: once; d_call: .; cdr3_aa: CASSSTGRSNSPLHF; cdr3_nt: TGTGCCAGCAGTTCAACAGGACGGTCTAATTCACCCCTCCACTTT
j_call: TRBJ2-4; cdr3_length: 15; v_call: TRBV19; clone_size: .; d_call: TRBD1; cdr3_aa: CASSRPRGPKNIQYF; cdr3_nt: TGTGCCAGTAGTCGCCCCAGGGGGCCCAAAAACATTCAGTACTTC
j_call: TRBJ1-1; cdr3_length: 15; v_call: TRBV28; clone_size: .; d_call: TRBD1; cdr3_aa: CASSLIVRQGSEAFF; cdr3_nt: TGTGCCAGCAGTTTAATCGTCAGACAGGGCTCTGAAGCTTTCTTT
j_call: TRBJ1-1; cdr3_length: 15; v_call: TRBV3-1/TRBV3-2; clone_size: few; d_call: .; cdr3_aa: CASSQLQGRGTEAFF; cdr3_nt: TGTGCCAGCAGCCAGTTACAGGGAAGGGGCACTGAAGCTTTCTTT
j_call: TRBJ1-2; cdr3_length: 13; v_call: TRBV7-6; clone_size: .; d_call: .; cdr3_aa: CASSYSLAAKLIF; cdr3_nt: TGTGCCAGCAGCTATTCCCTCGCGGCGAAACTAATCTTC
j_call: TRBJ1-1; cdr3_length: 16; v_call: TRBV2; clone_size: .; d_call: .; cdr3_aa: CASSEALQGWYTEAFF; cdr3_nt: TGTGCCAGCAGTGAAGCGCTTCAGGGGTGGTACACTGAAGCTTTCTTT